This T cell receptor (beta chain) was sequenced in a study of control samples from healthy donors and cancer patients (dated by TCRdb to between 2020 and 2021). The method was the immunoSEQ multiplex PCR assay. The table comes from immuneACCESS by way of TCRdb, which keeps in-frame sequences with V and J called. Part of the clones is missing from these tables; in studies checked, under half for an unresolved V gene and the rest for unknown reasons. Across this sample there are about 77,000 clones, with 85% to 95% seen only once. Around 6% of the sample goes to the ten largest clones. In the case of this clone: Its antigen remains unidentified. No clone much larger than this one lies a single base away; base qualities are absent.

From its cysteine to its phenylalanine, the CDR3 spans 12 amino acids. Of all the DNA, just the CDR3 is kept, 36 bases in frame from base 1. The junction shows trimming of 0 bases on V and 7 bases on J, plus 6 bases between the germline ends. Via the germline V gene, CDR1 is ENHRY and CDR2 SYGVKD. This chain joins TRBV10-3 to TRBJ1-2; the D gene lacks a confident call. The source material was blood. This sequence originates from a woman aged 55-70 years in good health. CDR3 loop: CAISESPGGYTF. The DNA reads TGTGCCATCAGTGAGTCTCCGGGTGGCTACACCTTC.